Following are 5 T cell receptor beta chains from one sample sequenced in a study of blood T cell repertoires in COVID-19. Repertoires were generated with immunoSEQ multiplex PCR, while TCRdb's copy carries only in-frame clones and drops some. The table has 150,000 or so clones, about 88% seen once. The sample consisted of peripheral blood. These receptors all come from a woman aged 80 or over with acute or convalescent COVID-19.

V is TRBV24-1 and J is TRBJ2-7; 10 nucleotides align to TRBD2. The CDR3 covers 16 residues. V was clipped by 1 base and J by 7 bases; unmatched bases: 9. Germline values: CDR1 KGHDR, CDR2 SFDVKD. CDR3 DNA sequence: TGTGCCACCAGTGATTTAGCGGGAGGGCCTTCACGGGAGCAGTACTTC. Protein product: CATSDLAGGPSREQYF.

This clone was counted once. The J gene is TRBJ2-3, the V gene TRBV5-1; D is perhaps TRBD2 (6 bases). Trimming cost V 3 bases and J 0 bases, with 11 bases left between them. The CDR3 contains 15 residues. CDR1 is SGHRS and CDR2 is YFSETQ in the germline V gene. CDR3 protein: CASSSDGTSTDTQYF. DNA of the CDR3: TGCGCCAGCAGCTCCGACGGGACTAGCACAGATACGCAGTATTTT.

The rearrangement links TRBV10-3 to TRBJ2-3; 7 bases are shared with TRBD2. CDR3 length equals 14 residues. Trimming removed 10 bases from V and 3 bases from J; junction bases left unmatched: 10. Germline CDR1 and CDR2: ENHRY and SYGVKD. The CDR3 region has the DNA TGTGCCAGCTCTCCGGGGAGGGGAACAGATACGCAGTATTTT. Translating gives CASSPGRGTDTQYF.

This chain links TRBV28 with TRBJ1-2; unclear D gene. The CDR3 totals 16 residues. The V end lost 5 bases, the J end lost 1 base, and 17 bases lay between the germline ends. Germline values: CDR1 MDHEN, CDR2 SYDVKM. The CDR3 loop reads CASSGPPDGSNYGYTF. DNA for the CDR3: TGTGCCAGCAGTGGGCCCCCAGATGGGAGTAACTATGGCTACACCTTC.

This sequence joins TRBV2 and TRBJ2-5; perhaps TRBD1 as D (5 bases). Trimming removed 3 bases at V and 1 base at J, with 12 bases between. Germline-derived CDR1 and CDR2 are SNHLY and FYNNEI. The CDR3 runs 15 residues. The CDR3 loop is CASSEQGGLQETQYF. The CDR3 DNA is TGTGCCAGCAGTGAGCAGGGCGGCCTCCAAGAGACCCAGTACTTC.